A selection of T cell receptor beta chains follows, all from one sample in a study of metastatic and nonmetastatic thyroid tumors. TCRdb reprocessed the PCR reads using MiXCR. Of 90,000 or so clones in the sample, about 9.1% were seen once. Input material: blood. The receptors here all came from a female donor with papillary thyroid cancer or a benign thyroid nodule (not recorded which). Some clones in this sample may be carry-over from other donors' samples. The CDR3 runs from the conserved cysteine through the conserved F or W. The D gene is left open where the match is weak. Clone sizes are given selectively: once, few, many, or a class where the clone is expanded.

d_call clone_size j_call v_call cdr3_aa cdr3_nt
. many TRBJ1-2 TRBV30 CAWSAGYGYTF TGTGCCTGGAGTGCGGGCTATGGCTACACCTTC
. many TRBJ2-7 TRBV28 CASSLAGATSYEQYF TGTGCCAGCAGTTTAGCGGGGGCGACTTCCTACGAGCAGTACTTC
. many TRBJ2-7 TRBV6-1 CASSDGYEQYF TGTGCCAGCAGTGACGGGTACGAGCAGTACTTC
. . TRBJ2-5 TRBV6-1 CASSRSPSQETQYF TGTGCCAGCAGCAGGTCTCCCAGCCAAGAGACCCAGTACTTC
. many TRBJ1-3 TRBV5-6 CASSYRRPSSGNTIYF TGTGCCAGCAGCTATAGGAGGCCGAGCTCTGGAAACACCATATATTTT
. many TRBJ1-1 TRBV6-1 CATRNATARAFF TGTGCCACCCGAAATGCGACGGCGCGAGCTTTCTTT
. many TRBJ2-3 TRBV6-1 CASRLDSTDTQYF TGTGCCAGCAGACTCGACAGCACAGATACGCAGTATTTT
. many TRBJ1-1 TRBV19 CASSIDVQTYTEAFF TGTGCCAGTAGTATCGATGTACAGACCTACACTGAAGCTTTCTTT
TRBD2 many TRBJ2-1 TRBV25-1 CASSDPRGGIGEQFF TGTGCCAGCAGTGATCCCCGGGGGGGCATTGGGGAGCAGTTCTTC
TRBD1 many TRBJ1-4 TRBV28 CASSARGTANEKLFF TGTGCCAGCAGTGCCCGAGGGACAGCTAATGAAAAACTGTTTTTT
. many TRBJ2-1 TRBV6-4 CASSDSEGASEQFF TGTGCCAGCAGTGACTCGGAGGGGGCCAGTGAGCAGTTCTTC
. . TRBJ2-1 TRBV10-3 CAISAQVYSYNEQFF TGTGCCATCAGTGCCCAGGTATACTCCTACAATGAGCAGTTCTTC
TRBD1 many TRBJ1-6 TRBV5-4 CASSQDRVNSPLHF TGTGCCAGCAGCCAGGACAGGGTTAATTCACCCCTCCACTTT
. many TRBJ2-5 TRBV2 CASSALGETQYF TGTGCCAGCAGTGCCCTCGGGGAGACCCAGTACTTC
TRBD2 . TRBJ2-1 TRBV6-1 CASSPGLAHNEQFF TGTGCCAGCAGTCCGGGACTAGCACACAATGAGCAGTTCTTC
TRBD2 many TRBJ2-7 TRBV7-2 CASTPGLAESEQYF TGTGCCAGCACCCCGGGACTAGCGGAATCCGAGCAGTACTTC
TRBD1 many TRBJ2-1 TRBV6-1 CASSLDRGPYNEQFF TGTGCCAGCAGTCTAGACAGGGGGCCTTACAATGAGCAGTTCTTC
TRBD1 few TRBJ1-3 TRBV12-3/TRBV12-4 CASSLTGEIDREGIDENTIYF TGTGCCAGCAGTTTGACAGGGGAGATTGATCGGGAAGGGATTGATGAAAACACCATATATTTT
. few TRBJ1-5 TRBV27 CASSLHPARGSNQPQHF TGTGCCAGCAGTCTACACCCGGCCCGGGGGAGCAATCAGCCCCAGCATTTT
. many TRBJ2-1 TRBV9 CASSVGGRNEQFF TGTGCCAGCAGCGTAGGTGGACGCAATGAGCAGTTCTTC
. . TRBJ2-5 TRBV6-1 CASSEVSGTQYF TGTGCCAGCAGTGAAGTATCGGGGACCCAGTACTTC
. many TRBJ2-1 TRBV14 CASSPPQRGGFYNEQFF TGTGCCAGCAGCCCTCCTCAGCGCGGGGGCTTCTACAATGAGCAGTTCTTC
. many TRBJ2-7 TRBV3-1 CASSQESGYEQYF TGTGCCAGCAGCCAAGAGAGCGGGTACGAGCAGTACTTC
. many TRBJ2-7 TRBV12-3/TRBV12-4 CASSLGHEQYF TGTGCCAGCAGTTTGGGGCACGAGCAGTACTTC
. few TRBJ1-2 TRBV3-1 CASSQGAGRDGNYGYTF TGTGCCAGCAGCCAAGGGGCGGGCCGGGACGGTAACTATGGCTACACCTTC